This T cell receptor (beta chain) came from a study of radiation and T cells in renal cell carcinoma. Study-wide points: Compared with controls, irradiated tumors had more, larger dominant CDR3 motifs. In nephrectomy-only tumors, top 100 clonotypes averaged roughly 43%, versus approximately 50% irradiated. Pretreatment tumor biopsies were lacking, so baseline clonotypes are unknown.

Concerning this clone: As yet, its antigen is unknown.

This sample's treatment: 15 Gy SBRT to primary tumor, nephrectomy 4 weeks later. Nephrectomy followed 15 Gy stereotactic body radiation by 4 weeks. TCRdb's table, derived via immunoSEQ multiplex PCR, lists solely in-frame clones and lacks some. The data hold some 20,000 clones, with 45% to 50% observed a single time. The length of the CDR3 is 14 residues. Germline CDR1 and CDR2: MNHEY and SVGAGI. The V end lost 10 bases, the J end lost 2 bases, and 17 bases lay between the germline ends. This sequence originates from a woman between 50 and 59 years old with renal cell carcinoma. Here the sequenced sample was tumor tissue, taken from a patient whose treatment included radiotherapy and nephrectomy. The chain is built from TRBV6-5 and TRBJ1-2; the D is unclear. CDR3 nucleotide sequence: TGTGCCACCCTAAAGGACGGACGAAACTATGGCTACACCTTC. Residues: CATLKDGRNYGYTF.